One and the same sample provided the 22 T cell receptor beta chains below, sequenced in a study of shared clonotypes between healthy human individuals. Using immunoSEQ multiplex PCR, the repertoire was profiled, and TCRdb retains in-frame clones only, with some absent. The table shows about 2.1 million clones, with 85% to 95% occurring only once. Naive CD8 cells lacked CD45RO, underwent positive selection for CCR7 and left out terminally differentiated effector memory CD45RA+ cells. Sequenced sample: naive CD8+ T cells from PBMCs. All receptors come from a young man in good health. Some clones in this sample may be carry-over from other donors' samples.

CDR3 sequence: CASSIDPSFSYEQYF. CDR3 DNA sequence: TGTGCCAGCAGCATCGACCCCTCCTTCTCCTACGAGCAGTACTTC. The rearrangement links TRBV6-1 to TRBJ2-7, with D unresolved. Per the germline V gene, CDR1 is MNHNS and CDR2 is SASEGT. CDR3 size: 15 residues. V was pared by 6 bases and J by 0 bases, with 15 bases between.

The V call is TRBV29-1, the J call TRBJ1-1, with 11 bases matching TRBD1. Germline V lookup: CDR1 SQVTM, CDR2 ANQGSEA. With 3 bases clipped from V and 3 bases from J, the junction kept 12 bases outside the gene matches. The CDR3 extends over 17 amino acids. This chain's CDR3 is CSVEGGVLDRGHTEAFF. The CDR3, as DNA: TGCAGCGTTGAGGGAGGTGTTCTGGACAGGGGGCACACTGAAGCTTTCTTT.

About this clone: The same CDR3 arises from other DNA sequences in this sample as well. The rearrangement uses TRBV28 and TRBJ2-7; tentative D call: TRBD2 (6 bases). V was shortened by 6 bases and J by 1 base, with 13 bases between the two germline ends. Germline CDR1 MDHEN, CDR2 SYDVKM. This CDR3 is built from 14 residues. CDR3 sequence reads: CASSLRDGSYEQYF. CDR3 DNA: TGTGCCAGCAGCTTGCGGGACGGTTCCTACGAGCAGTACTTC. Supplemented by reference TRBV28 and TRBJ2-7, the full variable domain reads DVKVTQSSRYLVKRTGEKVFLECVQDMDHENMFWYRQDPGLGLRLIYFSYDVKMKEKGDIPEGYSVSREKKERFSLILESASTNQTSMYLCASSLRDGSYEQYFGPGTRLTVT.

The V call is TRBV14, the J call TRBJ2-7; perhaps D is TRBD1 or TRBD2 (5 bases each). Germline loops: CDR1 SGHDN, CDR2 FVKESK. CDR3 size: 12 residues. V lost 1 base to trimming and J lost 10 bases, with 11 bases between them. The CDR3 protein is CASSQGGFYQYF. The CDR3 DNA is TGTGCCAGCAGCCAAGGGGGGTTCTACCAGTACTTC.

The chain carries TRBV7-9 and TRBJ1-2, with a tentative D call TRBD1 (5 bases). CDR1 SEHNR and CDR2 FQNEAQ come from the germline V gene (reference sequence). V was clipped by 1 base and J by 5 bases, with 8 bases between them. The CDR3 is 13 residues long. For the CDR3, the DNA is TGTGCCAGCAGCTTAGAGGGGTTGTATGGCTACACCTTC. Its translation: CASSLEGLYGYTF.

V and J are TRBV19 and TRBJ2-3, with 10 positions matching TRBD1. CDR1 is LNHDA, CDR2 SQIVND, per germline (reference sequence). With 5 bases clipped from V and 4 bases from J, the junction kept 6 bases outside the gene matches. This CDR3 has 15 amino acids. The CDR3 loop reads CASSPLGQGADTQYF. For the CDR3, the DNA is TGTGCCAGTAGTCCCCTCGGACAGGGGGCAGATACGCAGTATTTT.

A single count supports this clone. The chain combines TRBV7-9 with TRBJ2-1; D is unresolved. Trimming left V 1 base short and J 3 bases short, with 7 bases between. Germline V gene data show CDR1 as SEHNR and CDR2 as FQNEAQ (reference sequence). CDR3 length: 14 amino acids. The CDR3 protein is CASSLGRGYNEQFF. The CDR3 nucleotides read TGTGCCAGCAGCTTAGGACGCGGCTACAATGAGCAGTTCTTC.

This sequence joins TRBV7-9 and TRBJ2-5, with D perhaps matching TRBD1 (6 bases). The CDR3 is 16 residues long. V gave up 1 base and J gave up 3 bases, with 15 bases separating them. Germline V gene data show CDR1 as SEHNR and CDR2 as FQNEAQ (reference sequence). The CDR3 DNA reads TGTGCCAGCAGCTTAGGCAGGGGTGAGGAAGAAGAGACCCAGTACTTC. It yields the protein CASSLGRGEEEETQYF.

This rearrangement joins TRBV6-1 to TRBJ2-2, with 7 bases that match TRBD2. In germline, CDR1 is MNHNS, CDR2 SASEGT. J was trimmed by 6 bases and V by 5 bases; bases with no gene match: 6. This CDR3 has 14 residues. The CDR3 spells CASSPAGRAGELFF. The CDR3 nucleotides read TGTGCCAGCAGTCCCGCAGGGAGGGCCGGGGAGCTGTTTTTT.

V gene TRBV30 combines with J gene TRBJ1-2; D gene unclear. Trimming shortened V by 6 bases and J by 7 bases, and 15 bases separated the two germline ends. The V gene's germline CDR1 is GTSNPN and CDR2 SVGIG (reference sequence). This CDR3 spans 12 amino acids. The CDR3 is CACDRVDGGYTF. CDR3 bases: TGTGCCTGCGATCGGGTAGACGGTGGCTACACCTTC.

The chain is built from TRBV28 and TRBJ1-2, with unresolved D. Germline V lookup: CDR1 MDHEN, CDR2 SYDVKM. The CDR3 consists of 17 residues. V gave up 4 bases and J gave up 3 bases, with 21 bases separating them. The CDR3, as DNA: TGTGCCAGCAGTTCCTCCATTAAGGACGGGGTTTACTATGGCTACACCTTC. It yields the protein CASSSSIKDGVYYGYTF.

The gene calls are TRBV4-1 and TRBJ2-7; D perhaps matches TRBD2 (6 bases). Trimming removed 3 bases at V and 2 bases at J, with 14 bases between. The CDR3 spans 15 residues. The germline V gene has CDR1 MGHRA and CDR2 YSYEKL. Written as DNA, the CDR3 is TGCGCCAGCAGCCAGTCCGCAGGGACTCCCTACGAGCAGTACTTC. It is translated as CASSQSAGTPYEQYF.

The genes are TRBV29-1 and TRBJ2-7; TRBD2 agrees at 7 bases. Germline lookup yields CDR1 SQVTM and CDR2 ANQGSEA. J gave up 3 bases and V 0 bases, and 11 bases lay outside the gene matches. The CDR3 is made up of 16 amino acids. The CDR3 region is CSVEETSLSSGYEQYF. The CDR3 DNA is TGCAGCGTTGAAGAGACCTCCCTGTCTAGCGGCTACGAGCAGTACTTC.

Written as DNA, the CDR3 is TGTGCCAGCAGCTTATCGGACGGACTAGCGGGACCCAACAATGAGCAGTTCTTC. It codes for CASSLSDGLAGPNNEQFF. The chain links TRBV7-6 to TRBJ2-1; 12 bases map to TRBD2. The germline V gene encodes CDR1 SGHVS and CDR2 FNYEAQ. Germline trimming cut 2 bases from V and 5 bases from J; bases unmatched to any gene: 10. CDR3 length: 18 amino acids.

The V call is TRBV7-9, the J call TRBJ2-1; 7 bases align to TRBD2. Trimming removed 0 bases from V and 1 base from J; junction bases left unmatched: 9. This CDR3 has 18 residues. Germline assignment: CDR1 SEHNR and CDR2 FQNEAQ (reference sequence). The CDR3 here is CASSLAVRLAVSYNEQFF. As DNA, the CDR3 is TGTGCCAGCAGCTTAGCGGTGCGGCTAGCGGTATCCTACAATGAGCAGTTCTTC.

The chain joins TRBV14 to TRBJ2-5; a weak D match, TRBD2 (5 bases). V was trimmed by 2 bases and J by 2 bases, leaving 21 bases between them. The CDR3 has 18 residues. CDR1 is SGHDN and CDR2 is FVKESK in the germline V gene. CDR3 protein: CASSQPRAEGWEQETQYF. In DNA, the CDR3 is TGTGCCAGCAGCCAACCCCGAGCGGAAGGTTGGGAACAAGAGACCCAGTACTTC.

This chain links TRBV6-1 with TRBJ2-3, with 7 bases that match TRBD1. V was clipped by 0 bases and J by 0 bases; unmatched bases: 12. Germline-derived CDR1 and CDR2 are MNHNS and SASEGT. This CDR3 has 19 residues. The CDR3 sequence is CASSEARGWGQLSTDTQYF. Here the CDR3 DNA reads TGTGCCAGCAGTGAAGCGCGTGGATGGGGACAGCTTAGCACAGATACGCAGTATTTT.

This chain connects TRBV4-1 to TRBJ1-5; D is perhaps TRBD1 (5 bases). Trimming shortened V by 7 bases and J by 1 base, and 17 bases separated the two germline ends. In germline, CDR1 is MGHRA, CDR2 YSYEKL. This CDR3 is built from 16 residues. The CDR3 region is CASNHDGRDSNQPQHF. The DNA of the CDR3 is TGCGCCAGCAACCACGACGGGCGGGACAGCAATCAGCCCCAGCATTTT.

Notes on this clone: Distinct nucleotide sequences in the sample also encode this CDR3. V usage is TRBV30 and J usage is TRBJ1-2; the match to TRBD1 covers 9 bases. The CDR3 is 13 amino acids. Germline lookup yields CDR1 GTSNPN and CDR2 SVGIG (reference sequence). V lost 0 bases, J lost 5 bases, and 1 base stayed unmatched. This CDR3 reads CAWSVGTGYGYTF. The CDR3 DNA is TGTGCCTGGAGTGTAGGGACAGGGTATGGCTACACCTTC.

About this clone: Within the sample, other DNA sequences also encode this same CDR3. This sequence joins TRBV5-4 and TRBJ2-2; no clear D gene. Germline CDR1 SGHNT, CDR2 YYREEE (reference sequence). CDR3 length equals 11 residues. The V end was cut by 2 bases, the J end by 5 bases, with 1 base between. This CDR3 reads CASSFTGELFF. The DNA of the CDR3 is TGTGCCAGCAGCTTTACCGGGGAGCTGTTTTTT.

This clone was picked up one time. The chain carries TRBV9 and TRBJ2-2; 9 nucleotides agree with TRBD2. Per germline, CDR1 SGDLS and CDR2 YYNGEE. V shed 0 bases, J shed 4 bases, and the junction held 7 bases outside the gene matches. The CDR3 contains 17 residues. The CDR3 spells CASSVASSGIGTGELFF. In DNA, the CDR3 is TGTGCCAGCAGCGTAGCATCTAGCGGGATTGGCACCGGGGAGCTGTTTTTT.

The CDR3 is CASSSNPFNQPQHF. In DNA form, the CDR3 reads TGTGCCAGCAGTTCCAACCCATTCAATCAGCCCCAGCATTTT. This rearrangement joins TRBV27 to TRBJ1-5, with no clear D. This CDR3 region has 14 residues. V lost 4 bases, J lost 3 bases, and 10 bases lay in between. The germline gives CDR1 MNHEY, CDR2 SMNVEV (reference sequence).